These T cell receptor beta chains were read from a single sample in a study of shared clonotypes between healthy human individuals. The assay was immunoSEQ multiplex PCR, and TCRdb's table has in-frame clones only and misses some. The table shows about 1.1 million clones, with around three quarters occurring only once. The specimen was memory CD4+ T cells from PBMCs. The receptors stem from a man aged 18-30 years in good health. Some clones in this sample may be carry-over from other donors' samples. CDR3s include the opening cysteine and the closing phenylalanine or tryptophan. The D gene is left open where the match is weak.

d_gene: -
v_gene: TRBV28
j_gene: TRBJ2-5
CDR3aa: CASSSVGGGVETQYF

d_gene: TRBD1
v_gene: TRBV6-1
j_gene: TRBJ1-1
CDR3aa: CASSWTGEIAFF

d_gene: -
v_gene: TRBV6-1
j_gene: TRBJ2-7
CDR3aa: CASSIFAYEQYF

d_gene: -
v_gene: TRBV5-1
j_gene: TRBJ1-1
CDR3aa: CASSLGATHTEAFF

d_gene: TRBD2
v_gene: TRBV2
j_gene: TRBJ2-4
CDR3aa: CASSLLGGGGKNIQYF

d_gene: -
v_gene: TRBV5-5
j_gene: TRBJ2-7
CDR3aa: CASSYPGIEEQYF

d_gene: -
v_gene: TRBV30
j_gene: -
CDR3aa: CAWSVGGVTGQETQYF

d_gene: -
v_gene: TRBV13
j_gene: TRBJ2-2
CDR3aa: CASSLPPPGELFF

d_gene: -
v_gene: TRBV19
j_gene: TRBJ1-3
CDR3aa: CASSIRRELTGNTIYF

d_gene: -
v_gene: TRBV6-1
j_gene: TRBJ2-7
CDR3aa: CASSEVFYEQYF

d_gene: -
v_gene: TRBV29-1
j_gene: TRBJ1-4
CDR3aa: CSVALQGGEKLFF

d_gene: -
v_gene: TRBV6-6
j_gene: TRBJ1-1
CDR3aa: CASSYRDLPEAFF

d_gene: TRBD2
v_gene: TRBV30
j_gene: TRBJ2-3
CDR3aa: CAWRLAGLGTQYF

d_gene: TRBD2
v_gene: TRBV5-4
j_gene: TRBJ2-3
CDR3aa: CASSFGVTAGVRDTQYF

d_gene: -
v_gene: TRBV11-2
j_gene: TRBJ1-3
CDR3aa: CASSLGTANPGNTIYF

d_gene: TRBD1
v_gene: TRBV2
j_gene: TRBJ1-5
CDR3aa: CASRGQSNQPQHF

d_gene: -
v_gene: TRBV5-1
j_gene: TRBJ1-4
CDR3aa: CASSDRAKTNEKLFF

d_gene: TRBD1
v_gene: TRBV7-2
j_gene: TRBJ2-1
CDR3aa: CASRLPGTGRVNEQFF

d_gene: TRBD1
v_gene: TRBV9
j_gene: TRBJ1-3
CDR3aa: CASTRGDSAGNTIYF

d_gene: TRBD1
v_gene: TRBV28
j_gene: TRBJ1-5
CDR3aa: CASSLNTGGVQPQHF

d_gene: TRBD2
v_gene: TRBV10-3
j_gene: TRBJ2-6
CDR3aa: CAISPSGGTVGGANVLTF

d_gene: TRBD2
v_gene: TRBV29-1
j_gene: TRBJ2-5
CDR3aa: CSVERASGYQGTQYF

d_gene: -
v_gene: TRBV7-9
j_gene: TRBJ2-1
CDR3aa: CASSLGGPTFF

d_gene: -
v_gene: TRBV2
j_gene: TRBJ2-5
CDR3aa: CASNRAPGAETQYF

d_gene: -
v_gene: TRBV15
j_gene: TRBJ1-2
CDR3aa: CATSRDQKENYGYTF

d_gene: -
v_gene: TRBV6-6
j_gene: TRBJ1-5
CDR3aa: CASSYSRGAGEPQHF

d_gene: TRBD2
v_gene: TRBV28
j_gene: TRBJ2-1
CDR3aa: CASSLWFGGTAGEQFF

d_gene: -
v_gene: TRBV6-5
j_gene: TRBJ2-2
CDR3aa: CASSARGRLGELFF

d_gene: -
v_gene: TRBV5-6
j_gene: TRBJ2-7
CDR3aa: CASSKFVHRFGQYF

d_gene: -
v_gene: TRBV5-1
j_gene: TRBJ2-5
CDR3aa: CASQGTETQYF

d_gene: TRBD1
v_gene: TRBV30
j_gene: TRBJ1-5
CDR3aa: CAWSVGQGYNQPQHF

d_gene: -
v_gene: TRBV21-1
j_gene: TRBJ2-3
CDR3aa: CASILKDRDRRDTQYF

d_gene: TRBD1
v_gene: TRBV19
j_gene: TRBJ1-5
CDR3aa: CASKPKPGQGSQPQHF

d_gene: -
v_gene: TRBV29-1
j_gene: TRBJ1-1
CDR3aa: CSVCWTLFTEAFF

d_gene: -
v_gene: TRBV7-2
j_gene: TRBJ2-2
CDR3aa: CASSLGSRGTGELFF

d_gene: -
v_gene: TRBV6-6
j_gene: TRBJ1-4
CDR3aa: CASTNRATNEKLFF

d_gene: -
v_gene: TRBV13
j_gene: TRBJ1-3
CDR3aa: CASRRWGSGNTIYF

d_gene: -
v_gene: TRBV28
j_gene: TRBJ1-6
CDR3aa: CASKVRGLVNSPLHF

d_gene: TRBD2
v_gene: TRBV10-3
j_gene: TRBJ2-5
CDR3aa: CATGGETQYF

d_gene: TRBD2
v_gene: TRBV11-3
j_gene: TRBJ2-5
CDR3aa: CASSLGREYQVRGETQYF

d_gene: -
v_gene: TRBV7-2
j_gene: TRBJ2-3
CDR3aa: CASSLAAGPDTQYF

d_gene: TRBD1
v_gene: TRBV11-3
j_gene: TRBJ2-3
CDR3aa: CASSRQGVITDTQYF

d_gene: -
v_gene: TRBV5-1
j_gene: TRBJ2-1
CDR3aa: CASSLPPYNEQFF

d_gene: TRBD2
v_gene: TRBV7-8
j_gene: TRBJ2-1
CDR3aa: CASSRLAIKGEQFF

d_gene: TRBD1
v_gene: TRBV7-3
j_gene: TRBJ2-6
CDR3aa: CASSLGQGAPGANVLTF

d_gene: -
v_gene: TRBV4-2
j_gene: TRBJ1-5
CDR3aa: CASSQEDNQPQHF

d_gene: -
v_gene: TRBV5-1
j_gene: TRBJ2-5
CDR3aa: CASSLGASGEETQYF

d_gene: -
v_gene: TRBV6-1
j_gene: TRBJ2-2
CDR3aa: CASSEFGSTGELFF

d_gene: -
v_gene: TRBV9
j_gene: TRBJ1-2
CDR3aa: CASSAHGGNYGYTF

d_gene: TRBD1
v_gene: TRBV5-8
j_gene: TRBJ1-2
CDR3aa: CASRFTGGFGYTF

d_gene: -
v_gene: TRBV5-1
j_gene: TRBJ1-1
CDR3aa: CASSPGGGVDTEAFF

d_gene: -
v_gene: TRBV4-3
j_gene: TRBJ2-1
CDR3aa: CASSQEGDSEQFF

d_gene: -
v_gene: TRBV5-4
j_gene: TRBJ2-7
CDR3aa: CASSSQGGTPYEQYF

d_gene: -
v_gene: TRBV28
j_gene: TRBJ2-1
CDR3aa: CASSLASPQFF

d_gene: -
v_gene: TRBV6-1
j_gene: TRBJ2-1
CDR3aa: CASSEQVQFYNEQFF